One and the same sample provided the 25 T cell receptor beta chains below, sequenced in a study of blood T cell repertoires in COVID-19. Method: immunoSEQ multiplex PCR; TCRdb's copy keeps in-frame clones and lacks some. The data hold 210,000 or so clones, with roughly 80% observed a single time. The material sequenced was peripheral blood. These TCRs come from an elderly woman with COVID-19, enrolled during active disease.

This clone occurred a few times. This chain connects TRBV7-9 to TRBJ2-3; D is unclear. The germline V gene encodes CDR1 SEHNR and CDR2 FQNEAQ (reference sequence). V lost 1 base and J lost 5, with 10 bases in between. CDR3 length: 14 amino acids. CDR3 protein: CASSLGYSGDTQYF. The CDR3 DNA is TGTGCCAGCAGCTTAGGTTACAGTGGAGATACGCAGTATTTT.

The CDR3 DNA reads as TGTGCCATCAGTACAGGGCTTTCTGGAAACACCATATATTTT. This gives the protein CAISTGLSGNTIYF. The chain uses TRBV10-3 and TRBJ1-3; D possibly corresponds to TRBD1 (6 bases). Germline V gene data show CDR1 as ENHRY and CDR2 as SYGVKD. This CDR3 is 14 amino acids long. Trimming left V 5 bases short and J 1 base short, with 9 bases between.

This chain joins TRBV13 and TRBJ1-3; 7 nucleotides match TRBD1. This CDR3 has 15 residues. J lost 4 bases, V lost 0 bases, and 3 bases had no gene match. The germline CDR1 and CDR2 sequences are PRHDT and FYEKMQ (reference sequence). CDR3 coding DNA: TGTGCCAGCAGCTTAGGGACAGGGTCCGGAAACACCATATATTTT. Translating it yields CASSLGTGSGNTIYF.

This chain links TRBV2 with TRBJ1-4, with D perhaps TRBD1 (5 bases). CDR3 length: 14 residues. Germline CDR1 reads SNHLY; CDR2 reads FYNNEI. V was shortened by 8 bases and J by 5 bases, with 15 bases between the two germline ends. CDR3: CASLRSEGNEKLFF. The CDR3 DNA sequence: TGTGCCAGCCTGCGATCGGAGGGGAATGAAAAACTGTTTTTT. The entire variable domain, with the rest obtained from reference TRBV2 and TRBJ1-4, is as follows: EPEVTQTPSHQVTQMGQEVILRCVPISNHLYFYWYRQILGQKVEFLVSFYNNEISEKSEIFDDQFSVERPDGSNFTLKIRSTKLEDSAMYFCASLRSEGNEKLFFGSGTQLSVL.

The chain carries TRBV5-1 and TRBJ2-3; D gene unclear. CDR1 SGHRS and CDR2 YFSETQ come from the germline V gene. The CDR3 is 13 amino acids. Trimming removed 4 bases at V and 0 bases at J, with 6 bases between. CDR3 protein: CASSEPSTDTQYF. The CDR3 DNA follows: TGCGCCAGCAGCGAGCCCAGCACAGATACGCAGTATTTT.

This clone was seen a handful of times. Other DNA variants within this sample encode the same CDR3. The CDR3 DNA reads TGTGCCAGCAGCCAGGTGGGGGGATCGAACACTGAAGCTTTCTTT. Translated: CASSQVGGSNTEAFF. This chain links TRBV4-2 with TRBJ1-1; weak D call: TRBD1 (5 bases). Germline assignment: CDR1 LGHNA and CDR2 YNFKEQ. The CDR3 has 15 amino acids. V gave up 3 bases and J gave up 1 base, with 12 bases separating them.

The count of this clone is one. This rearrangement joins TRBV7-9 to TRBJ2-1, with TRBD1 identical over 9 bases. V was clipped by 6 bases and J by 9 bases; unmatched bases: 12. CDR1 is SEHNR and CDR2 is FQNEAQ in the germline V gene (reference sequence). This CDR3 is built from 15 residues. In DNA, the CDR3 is TGTGCCAGCAGGCAGCGACAGGGGGGACTTAGTGAGCAGTTCTTC. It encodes CASRQRQGGLSEQFF.

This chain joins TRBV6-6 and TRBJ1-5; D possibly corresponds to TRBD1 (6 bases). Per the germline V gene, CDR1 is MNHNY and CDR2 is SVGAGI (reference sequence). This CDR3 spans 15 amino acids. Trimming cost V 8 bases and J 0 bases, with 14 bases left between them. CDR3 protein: CASGEQGRSNQPQHF. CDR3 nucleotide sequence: TGTGCCAGCGGGGAACAGGGACGTAGCAATCAGCCCCAGCATTTT.

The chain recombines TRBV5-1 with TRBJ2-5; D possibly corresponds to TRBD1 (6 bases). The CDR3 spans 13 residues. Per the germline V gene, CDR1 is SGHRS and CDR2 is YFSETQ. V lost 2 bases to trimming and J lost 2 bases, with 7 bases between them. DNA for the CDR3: TGCGCCAGCAGCTTAGGGGGACAAGAGACCCAGTACTTC. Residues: CASSLGGQETQYF.

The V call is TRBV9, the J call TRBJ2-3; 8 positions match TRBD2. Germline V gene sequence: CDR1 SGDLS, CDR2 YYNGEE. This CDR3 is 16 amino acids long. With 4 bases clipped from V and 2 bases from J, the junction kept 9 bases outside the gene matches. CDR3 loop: CASSPRAGGSTDTQYF. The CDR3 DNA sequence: TGTGCCAGCAGCCCCCGTGCGGGGGGTTCCACAGATACGCAGTATTTT.

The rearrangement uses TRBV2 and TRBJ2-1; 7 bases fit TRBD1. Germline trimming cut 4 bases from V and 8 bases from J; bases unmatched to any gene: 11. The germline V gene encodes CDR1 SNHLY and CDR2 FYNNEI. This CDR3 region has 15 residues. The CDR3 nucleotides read TGTGCCAGCAGTGTTGGGGACAGCGACCTTTATGAGCAGTTCTTC. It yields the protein CASSVGDSDLYEQFF. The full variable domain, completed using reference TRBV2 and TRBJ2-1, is EPEVTQTPSHQVTQMGQEVILRCVPISNHLYFYWYRQILGQKVEFLVSFYNNEISEKSEIFDDQFSVERPDGSNFTLKIRSTKLEDSAMYFCASSVGDSDLYEQFFGPGTRLTVL.

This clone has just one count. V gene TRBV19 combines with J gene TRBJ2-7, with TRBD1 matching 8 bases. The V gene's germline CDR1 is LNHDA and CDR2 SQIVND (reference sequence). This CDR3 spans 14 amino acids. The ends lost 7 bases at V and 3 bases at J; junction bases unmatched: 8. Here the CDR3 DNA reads TGTGCCAGTAATTCTTTTGGGACAGGCTACGAGCAGTACTTC. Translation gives CASNSFGTGYEQYF.

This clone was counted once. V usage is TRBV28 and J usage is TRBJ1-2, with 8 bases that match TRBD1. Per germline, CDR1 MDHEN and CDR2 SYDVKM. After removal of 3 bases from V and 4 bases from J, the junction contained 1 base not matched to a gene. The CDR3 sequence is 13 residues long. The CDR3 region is CASSFGQGYGYTF. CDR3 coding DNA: TGTGCCAGCAGTTTTGGACAGGGCTATGGCTACACCTTC.

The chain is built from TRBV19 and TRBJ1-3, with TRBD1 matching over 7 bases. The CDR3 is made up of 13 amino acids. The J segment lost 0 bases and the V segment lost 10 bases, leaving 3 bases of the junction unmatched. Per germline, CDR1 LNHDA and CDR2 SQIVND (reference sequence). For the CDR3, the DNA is TGTGCCACCGGACAGGCCTCTGGAAACACCATATATTTT. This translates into CATGQASGNTIYF.

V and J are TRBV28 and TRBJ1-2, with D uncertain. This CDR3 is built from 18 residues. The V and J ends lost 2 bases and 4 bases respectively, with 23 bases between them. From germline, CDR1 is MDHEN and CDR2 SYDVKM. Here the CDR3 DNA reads TGTGCCAGCAGTTTACGACCCGGGAACCTACGCCCTTCCTATGGCTACACCTTC. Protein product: CASSLRPGNLRPSYGYTF.

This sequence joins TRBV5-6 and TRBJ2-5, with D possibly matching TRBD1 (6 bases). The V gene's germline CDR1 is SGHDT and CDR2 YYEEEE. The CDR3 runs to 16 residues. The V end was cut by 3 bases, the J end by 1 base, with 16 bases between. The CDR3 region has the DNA TGTGCCAGCAGCTCCACCCGAGGGGGAGTCCAAGAGACCCAGTACTTC. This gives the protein CASSSTRGGVQETQYF.

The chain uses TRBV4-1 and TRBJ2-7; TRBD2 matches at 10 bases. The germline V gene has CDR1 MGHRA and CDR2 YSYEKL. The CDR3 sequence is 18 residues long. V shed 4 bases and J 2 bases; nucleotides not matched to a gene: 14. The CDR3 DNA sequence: TGCGCCAGCAGCCCAGGAAGACTAGCGGGTGAGGCGGCCTACGAGCAGTACTTC. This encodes CASSPGRLAGEAAYEQYF.

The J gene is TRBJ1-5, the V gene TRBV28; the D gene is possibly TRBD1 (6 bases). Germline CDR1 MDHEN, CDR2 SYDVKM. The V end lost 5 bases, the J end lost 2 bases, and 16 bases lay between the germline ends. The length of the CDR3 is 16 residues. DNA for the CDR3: TGTGCCAGCAGTCCGGCACAGGGATCCCGCAATCAGCCCCAGCATTTT. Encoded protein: CASSPAQGSRNQPQHF.

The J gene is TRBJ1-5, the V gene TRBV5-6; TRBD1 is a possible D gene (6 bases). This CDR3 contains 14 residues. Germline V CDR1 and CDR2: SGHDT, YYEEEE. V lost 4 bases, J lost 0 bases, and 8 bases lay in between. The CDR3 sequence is CASSPGHSNQPQHF. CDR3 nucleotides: TGTGCCAGCAGCCCGGGACATAGCAATCAGCCCCAGCATTTT. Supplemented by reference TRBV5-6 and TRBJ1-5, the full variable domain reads DAGVTQSPTHLIKTRGQQVTLRCSPKSGHDTVSWYQQALGQGPQFIFQYYEEEERQRGNFPDRFSGHQFPNYSSELNVNALLLGDSALYLCASSPGHSNQPQHFGDGTRLSIL.

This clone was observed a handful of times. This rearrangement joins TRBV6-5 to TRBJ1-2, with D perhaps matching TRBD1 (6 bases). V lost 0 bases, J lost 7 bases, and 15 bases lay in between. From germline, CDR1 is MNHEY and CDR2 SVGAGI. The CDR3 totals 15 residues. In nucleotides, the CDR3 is TGTGCCAGCAGTTACTCGAGCAGGGGCCGTGGTGGCTACACCTTC. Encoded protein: CASSYSSRGRGGYTF.

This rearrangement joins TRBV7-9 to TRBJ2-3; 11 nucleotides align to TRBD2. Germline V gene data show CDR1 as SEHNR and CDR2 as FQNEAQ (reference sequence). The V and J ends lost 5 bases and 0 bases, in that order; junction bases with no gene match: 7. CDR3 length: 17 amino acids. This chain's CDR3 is CASSRTSGGSSTDTQYF. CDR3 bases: TGTGCCAGCAGCCGAACTAGCGGGGGATCTAGCACAGATACGCAGTATTTT.

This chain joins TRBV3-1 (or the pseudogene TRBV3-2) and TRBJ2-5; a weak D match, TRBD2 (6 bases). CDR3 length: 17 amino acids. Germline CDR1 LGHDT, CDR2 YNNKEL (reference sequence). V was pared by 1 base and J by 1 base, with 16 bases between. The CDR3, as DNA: TGTGCCAGCAGCCAAGCGGGGGTTCAGGACGGCCAAGAGACCCAGTACTTC. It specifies CASSQAGVQDGQETQYF.

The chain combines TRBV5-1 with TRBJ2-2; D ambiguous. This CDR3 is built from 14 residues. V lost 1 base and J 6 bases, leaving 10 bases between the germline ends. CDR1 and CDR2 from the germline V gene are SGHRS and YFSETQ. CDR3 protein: CASSLRQEPGELFF. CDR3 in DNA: TGCGCCAGCAGCTTGAGGCAGGAACCCGGGGAGCTGTTTTTT.

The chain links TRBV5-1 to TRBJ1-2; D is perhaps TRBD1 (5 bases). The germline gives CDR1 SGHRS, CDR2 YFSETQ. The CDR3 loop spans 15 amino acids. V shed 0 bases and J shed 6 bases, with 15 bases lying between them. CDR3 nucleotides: TGCGCCAGCAGCTTGGTCCAGGGCGGTATGGATGGCTACACCTTC. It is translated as CASSLVQGGMDGYTF. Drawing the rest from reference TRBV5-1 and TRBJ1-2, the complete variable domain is KAGVTQTPRYLIKTRGQQVTLSCSPISGHRSVSWYQQTPGQGLQFLFEYFSETQRNKGNFPGRFSGRQFSNSRSEMNVSTLELGDSALYLCASSLVQGGMDGYTFGSGTRLTVV.

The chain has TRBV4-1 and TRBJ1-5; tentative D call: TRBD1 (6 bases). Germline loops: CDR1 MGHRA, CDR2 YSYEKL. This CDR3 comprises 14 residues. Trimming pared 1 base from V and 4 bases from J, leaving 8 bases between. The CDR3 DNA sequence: TGCGCCAGCAGCCAAGTGGACAGTAATCAGCCCCAGCATTTT. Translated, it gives CASSQVDSNQPQHF.